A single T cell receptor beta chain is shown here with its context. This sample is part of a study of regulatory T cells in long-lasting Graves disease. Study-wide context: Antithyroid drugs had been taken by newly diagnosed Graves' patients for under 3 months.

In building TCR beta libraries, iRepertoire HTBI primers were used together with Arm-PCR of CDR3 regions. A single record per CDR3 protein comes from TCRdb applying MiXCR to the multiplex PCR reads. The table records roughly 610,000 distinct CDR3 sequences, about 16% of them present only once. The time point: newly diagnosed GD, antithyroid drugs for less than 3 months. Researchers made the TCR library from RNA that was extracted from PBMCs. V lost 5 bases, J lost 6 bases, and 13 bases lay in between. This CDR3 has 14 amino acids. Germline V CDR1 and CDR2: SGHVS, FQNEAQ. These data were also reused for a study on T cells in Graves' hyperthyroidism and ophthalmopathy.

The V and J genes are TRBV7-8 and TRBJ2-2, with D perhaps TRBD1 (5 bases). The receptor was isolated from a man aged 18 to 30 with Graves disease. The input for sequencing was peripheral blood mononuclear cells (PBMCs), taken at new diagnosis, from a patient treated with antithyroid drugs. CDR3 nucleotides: TGTGCCAGCAGCCACAAGTGGGGCGCCGGGGAGCTGTTTTTT. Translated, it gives CASSHKWGAGELFF.